A single sample is the source of the 17 T cell receptor beta chains below, sequenced in a study of cytomegalovirus exposure and HLA in healthy donors (dated by TCRdb to about 2017). The library was made by the immunoSEQ multiplex PCR assay. TCRdb carries this immuneACCESS record with in-frame sequences only. Its versions omit some clonotypes, under half of them owing to an unresolved V gene in the studies checked, with the rest unexplained. The table for this sample lists roughly 180,000 clones; more than 75% of them were counted only once. Roughly 7.5% of the sample comes from the top ten. Sequences were obtained from PBMCs. The receptors shown here come from a man between 18 and 29 years old in good health and CMV-seropositive.

V is TRBV5-4 and J is TRBJ2-1; 13 nucleotides align to TRBD2. This CDR3 is built from 16 residues. The V segment lost 5 bases and the J segment 5 bases; nucleotides outside the gene matches: 7. Germline lookup yields CDR1 SGHNT and CDR2 YYREEE (reference sequence). This chain's CDR3 is CASSPTSGRANNEQFF. The CDR3 DNA is TGTGCCAGCAGTCCAACTAGCGGGAGGGCCAACAATGAGCAGTTCTTC.

This clone has a count of ten or more. The CDR3 loop is CATRTASSTDTQYF. The CDR3 DNA follows: TGTGCCACTAGGACAGCCTCTAGCACAGATACGCAGTATTTT. J is TRBJ2-3 and V is TRBV6-6, with D possibly TRBD1 on 6 matching bases. Per the germline V gene, CDR1 is MNHNY and CDR2 is SVGAGI (reference sequence). Trimming pared 10 bases from V and 0 bases from J, leaving 14 bases between. CDR3 size: 14 residues.

The chain uses TRBV7-7 and TRBJ1-2; maybe TRBD1 (5 bases). Germline CDR1 SSHAT, CDR2 FNYEAQ (reference sequence). Trimming took 1 base from V and 5 from J, leaving 14 bases between them. The CDR3 is made up of 15 amino acids. CDR3 residues: CASSLVPGEGYGYTF. The CDR3 nucleotides read TGTGCCAGCAGCTTAGTCCCCGGGGAGGGGTATGGCTACACCTTC.

This clone was detected only once. This chain joins TRBV19 and TRBJ1-2, with TRBD1 matching over 9 bases. V was clipped by 3 bases and J by 7 bases; unmatched bases: 9. The CDR3 has 15 amino acids. Germline V gene lookup returns CDR1 LNHDA and CDR2 SQIVND (reference sequence). The CDR3 nucleotides are TGTGCCAGTAGTATGCGTGGGACAGGGATTCCTGGCTACACCTTC. Its protein product is CASSMRGTGIPGYTF.

The chain couples TRBV27 to TRBJ1-4; tentatively, D is TRBD1 (6 bases). Trimming stripped 4 bases from V and 4 bases from J, with 16 bases between. CDR3 length equals 16 residues. Looked up from germline, CDR1 is MNHEY and CDR2 is SMNVEV (reference sequence). CDR3 in DNA: TGTGCCAGCAGTTACCGGCGGGGGGCTATTAATGAAAAACTGTTTTTT. Protein: CASSYRRGAINEKLFF.

The chain is built from TRBV29-1 and TRBJ2-3; 10 nucleotides align to TRBD1. The ends lost 7 bases at V and 1 base at J; junction bases unmatched: 2. The length of the CDR3 is 13 residues. The germline V gene has CDR1 SQVTM and CDR2 ANQGSEA. The CDR3: CSAGQGGTDTQYF. The CDR3 DNA reads TGCAGCGCTGGACAGGGGGGCACAGATACGCAGTATTTT.

The chain uses TRBV11-2 and TRBJ2-3; tentative D call: TRBD2 (6 bases). The CDR3 runs 17 residues. Germline lookup yields CDR1 SGHAT and CDR2 FQNNGV. Trimming stripped 5 bases from V and 3 bases from J, with 21 bases between. The CDR3 DNA sequence: TGTGCCAGCAGCCCTAAATCCCCGGGGGTTTTAACAGATACGCAGTATTTT. It is translated as CASSPKSPGVLTDTQYF.

This rearrangement joins TRBV5-4 to TRBJ2-6; a weak D match, TRBD1 (6 bases). This CDR3 has 18 amino acids. The V end was cut by 4 bases, the J end by 1 base, with 18 bases between. CDR1 and CDR2 from the germline V gene are SGHNT and YYREEE (reference sequence). CDR3 bases: TGTGCCAGCAGCGCGTCGGCAGGGGCGCTTTCTGGGGCCAACGTCCTGACTTTC. Its protein is CASSASAGALSGANVLTF.

The rearrangement joins TRBV6-1 to TRBJ2-1, with no clear D. CDR1 MNHNS and CDR2 SASEGT come from the germline V gene. The CDR3 runs 15 residues. Trimming pared 6 bases from V and 0 bases from J, leaving 12 bases between. CDR3 coding DNA: TGTGCCAGCAGCCCGCCTGCGAGCTCCTACAATGAGCAGTTCTTC. Residues: CASSPPASSYNEQFF.

The CDR3 reads CASTPAATNTGELFF. The CDR3 DNA is TGTGCCAGTACCCCAGCGGCGACGAACACCGGGGAGCTGTTTTTT. V gene TRBV19 combines with J gene TRBJ2-2; D is perhaps TRBD2 (5 bases). CDR3 length: 15 amino acids. The V gene lost 7 bases and the J gene lost 0 bases, with 12 bases spanning the gap. The V gene's germline CDR1 is LNHDA and CDR2 SQIVND (reference sequence).

CDR3 sequence reads: CASSLALAGGIGDTQYF. The CDR3 DNA reads TGTGCCAGCAGCTTGGCCCTAGCGGGAGGAATCGGAGATACGCAGTATTTT. This chain links TRBV7-9 with TRBJ2-3; TRBD2 aligns across 11 bases. V was pared by 3 bases and J by 5 bases, with 10 bases of the junction left unmatched. Germline V CDR1 and CDR2: SEHNR, FQNEAQ (reference sequence). This CDR3 region has 17 residues. Drawing the rest from reference TRBV7-9 and TRBJ2-3, the complete variable domain is DTGVSQNPRHKITKRGQNVTFRCDPISEHNRLYWYRQTLGQGPEFLTYFQNEAQLEKSRLLSDRFSAERPKGSFSTLEIQRTEQGDSAMYLCASSLALAGGIGDTQYFGPGTRLTVL.

The chain employs TRBV19 and TRBJ2-7, with D possibly being TRBD1 (6 bases). Germline CDR1 LNHDA, CDR2 SQIVND (reference sequence). The CDR3 consists of 14 residues. V shed 6 bases and J shed 0 bases, with 12 bases lying between them. The CDR3 spells CASRSGRGSYEQYF. DNA of the CDR3: TGTGCCAGTAGGAGCGGCAGGGGCTCCTACGAGCAGTACTTC.

The chain combines TRBV28 with TRBJ2-3; 9 bases line up with TRBD2. The J segment lost 4 bases and the V segment lost 4 bases, leaving 9 bases of the junction unmatched. Germline-derived CDR1 and CDR2 are MDHEN and SYDVKM. This CDR3 has 16 amino acids. The CDR3 spells CASSSLAGVEADTQYF. The DNA of the CDR3 is TGTGCCAGCAGTTCATTAGCGGGAGTCGAAGCAGATACGCAGTATTTT.

V usage is TRBV4-2 and J usage is TRBJ2-1; 8 bases are shared with TRBD2. Germline CDR1 and CDR2: LGHNA and YNFKEQ. This CDR3 region has 16 residues. Unmatched junction bases numbered 5, after V lost 0 bases and J lost 4 bases. CDR3 DNA sequence: TGTGCCAGCAGCCAAGATGGAGGACTAGCTTACAATGAGCAGTTCTTC. Its translation: CASSQDGGLAYNEQFF.

The CDR3 DNA is TGTGCCTGGAGTGTTTTTCTCGGGAGACTAGCGGACAATGAGCAGTTCTTC. As protein: CAWSVFLGRLADNEQFF. V gene TRBV30 combines with J gene TRBJ2-1, with 9 bases fitting TRBD2. V dropped 0 bases and J dropped 5; count of bases not matched to a gene: 11. This CDR3 has 17 amino acids. Germline lookup yields CDR1 GTSNPN and CDR2 SVGIG (reference sequence).

V usage is TRBV30 and J usage is TRBJ1-5; the D gene is possibly TRBD1 (6 bases). Germline values: CDR1 GTSNPN, CDR2 SVGIG (reference sequence). The CDR3 sequence is 14 residues long. V lost 6 bases and J 1 base, leaving 13 bases between the germline ends. CDR3 sequence reads: CACVSGQSNQPQHF. DNA of the CDR3: TGTGCCTGCGTCTCCGGACAGAGCAATCAGCCCCAGCATTTT.

The V and J genes are TRBV10-3 and TRBJ2-7; 7 positions agree with TRBD2. Germline V lookup: CDR1 ENHRY, CDR2 SYGVKD. The CDR3 is 15 residues long. Trimming at V came to 8 bases and at J to 2 bases, leaving 12 bases not matched to a gene. The CDR3 DNA reads TGTGCCATCGGGGGGGGTGGTCGAGGAGCCTACGAGCAGTACTTC. The encoded protein is CAIGGGGRGAYEQYF.